This T cell receptor beta chain originates from a study of blood T cell repertoires in COVID-19. Study-wide context: PBMCs, B-cell-depleted T cells, or T cells were the source of the cDNA or gDNA that made up the material.

Libraries were prepared by immunoSEQ multiplex PCR; TCRdb keeps only in-frame clonotypes and omits some of them. The sample includes hundreds of thousands of clones, about nine tenths of them seen just once. V dropped 3 bases and J dropped 5 bases, with 8 bases sitting between them. The CDR3 runs 14 residues. Germline V lookup: CDR1 LNHDA, CDR2 SQIVND (reference sequence). This clone came up a few times. The sequenced sample was peripheral blood. The TCR originated in a young woman with active or convalescent COVID-19. V and J are TRBV19 and TRBJ1-6; D call uncertain. DNA for the CDR3: TGTGCCAGTAGTATTGGAGGGAATAATTCACCCCTCCACTTT. It is translated as CASSIGGNNSPLHF.